The 29 T cell receptor beta chains below were found in one sample sequenced in a study of cytomegalovirus exposure and HLA in healthy donors (dated by TCRdb to between 2016 and 2019). Receptor libraries were prepared by the immunoSEQ multiplex PCR assay. The multiplex PCR relied on a mix of 60 forward primers for TCR Vbeta segments and 13 reverse primers for TCR Jbeta segments. TCRdb provides this immuneACCESS table in a form limited to in-frame rearrangements. Some clones are lacking; in checked studies, under half of them reflect an unresolved V gene, and why the rest are absent is not known. The table for this sample lists 150,000 to 200,000 clones; approximately 84% of them were counted only once. 4.5% to 7.5% of the sample goes to the ten largest clones. Sequencing was performed on PBMCs. These TCRs come from a woman aged 25 to 39 in good health and CMV-seropositive.

The chain recombines TRBV5-6 with TRBJ2-5, with D possibly matching TRBD1 (6 bases). Germline assignment: CDR1 SGHDT and CDR2 YYEEEE. Trimming took 0 bases from V and 5 from J, leaving 11 bases between them. The CDR3 sequence is 14 residues long. Here the CDR3 reads CASSLGTVAETQYF. The CDR3 coding sequence is TGTGCCAGCAGCTTGGGGACAGTTGCTGAGACCCAGTACTTC.

The chain employs TRBV11-1 and TRBJ2-1, with TRBD2 matching over 7 bases. Germline loops: CDR1 SGHAT, CDR2 FQDESV (reference sequence). The CDR3 runs to 13 residues. Trimming removed 5 bases from V and 9 bases from J; junction bases left unmatched: 7. The CDR3 loop is CASSDHSGSEQFF. The CDR3 region has the DNA TGTGCCAGCAGCGACCATAGCGGGTCTGAGCAGTTCTTC. The full variable domain, rest sourced from reference TRBV11-1 and TRBJ2-1, is EAEVAQSPRYKITEKSQAVAFWCDPISGHATLYWYRQILGQGPELLVQFQDESVVDDSQLPKDRFSAERLKGVDSTLKIQPAELGDSAMYLCASSDHSGSEQFFGPGTRLTVL.

CDR3 loop: CAARGRGGTLDTQYF. Written as DNA, the CDR3 is TGTGCCGCCCGGGGGCGCGGGGGTACTCTAGATACGCAGTATTTT. The J gene is TRBJ2-3, the V gene TRBV10-3; a possible D gene is TRBD2 (7 bases). Germline V gives CDR1 ENHRY, CDR2 SYGVKD. V lost 11 bases to trimming and J lost 5 bases, with 23 bases between them. The CDR3 is made up of 15 amino acids.

The V and J genes are TRBV13 and TRBJ2-5, with a weak D call TRBD2 (6 bases). CDR1 and CDR2 from the germline V gene are PRHDT and FYEKMQ (reference sequence). CDR3 size: 14 residues. V lost 5 bases, J lost 4 bases, and 14 bases lay in between. CDR3 sequence reads: CASSARGPRETQYF. CDR3 nucleotide sequence: TGTGCCAGCAGCGCGCGGGGACCCCGAGAGACCCAGTACTTC.

The chain couples TRBV7-9 to TRBJ1-1; TRBD1 aligns across 8 bases. Germline trimming cut 5 bases from V and 0 bases from J; bases unmatched to any gene: 8. The CDR3 spans 16 residues. The germline CDR1 and CDR2 sequences are SEHNR and FQNEAQ (reference sequence). CDR3 protein: CASSEPQGVVNTEAFF. CDR3 DNA sequence: TGTGCCAGCAGCGAACCACAGGGGGTGGTGAACACTGAAGCTTTCTTT. Filled out from reference TRBV7-9 and TRBJ1-1, the complete variable domain reads DTGVSQNPRHKITKRGQNVTFRCDPISEHNRLYWYRQTLGQGPEFLTYFQNEAQLEKSRLLSDRFSAERPKGSFSTLEIQRTEQGDSAMYLCASSEPQGVVNTEAFFGQGTRLTVV.

This clone was counted once. The rearrangement links TRBV28 to TRBJ1-2; D gene unclear. CDR3 length: 13 amino acids. CDR1 and CDR2 from the germline V gene are MDHEN and SYDVKM. V lost 6 bases and J 2 bases, leaving 10 bases between the germline ends. CDR3 sequence: CASRPEINYGYTF. For the CDR3, the DNA is TGTGCCAGCAGGCCCGAGATCAACTATGGCTACACCTTC.

V usage is TRBV7-9 and J usage is TRBJ2-7; 12 bases agree with TRBD2. With 4 bases clipped from V and 2 bases from J, the junction kept 3 bases outside the gene matches. There are 15 residues in the CDR3. Germline-derived CDR1 and CDR2 are SEHNR and FQNEAQ (reference sequence). The CDR3 DNA reads TGTGCCAGCAGCTCCACTAGCGGGAGGACCTACGAGCAGTACTTC. Translation gives CASSSTSGRTYEQYF. Supplemented by reference TRBV7-9 and TRBJ2-7, the full variable domain reads DTGVSQNPRHKITKRGQNVTFRCDPISEHNRLYWYRQTLGQGPEFLTYFQNEAQLEKSRLLSDRFSAERPKGSFSTLEIQRTEQGDSAMYLCASSSTSGRTYEQYFGPGTRLTVT.

The chain links TRBV5-6 to TRBJ2-5, with D unclear. Deletions cut 0 bases from V and 4 bases from J, with 4 bases between. This CDR3 region has 12 residues. In germline, CDR1 is SGHDT, CDR2 YYEEEE. The CDR3 nucleotides are TGTGCCAGCAGCTTGGTCAGAGAGACCCAGTACTTC. This encodes CASSLVRETQYF.

This chain connects TRBV5-4 to TRBJ2-7; 7 bases line up with TRBD1. This CDR3 is built from 13 residues. V lost 4 bases to trimming and J lost 3 bases; unmatched junction nucleotides: 4. The germline V gene encodes CDR1 SGHNT and CDR2 YYREEE (reference sequence). The DNA for the CDR3 is TGTGCCAGCAGCCTGGACAGGATCTACGAGCAGTACTTC. It yields the protein CASSLDRIYEQYF.

CDR3 residues: CASSYSQGGRKTFF. The CDR3 coding sequence is TGTGCCAGCAGTTACTCGCAGGGAGGTCGCAAGACTTTCTTT. The chain employs TRBV6-5 and TRBJ1-1; weak D call: TRBD1 (5 bases). In germline, CDR1 is MNHEY, CDR2 SVGAGI. The CDR3 consists of 14 residues. Trimming took off 0 bases at V and 12 bases at J, with 17 bases between the two ends.

This clone was seen a handful of times. The gene calls are TRBV5-4 and TRBJ2-5, with unresolved D. Trimming cost V 4 bases and J 1 base, with 11 bases left between them. Germline-derived CDR1 and CDR2 are SGHNT and YYREEE (reference sequence). The CDR3 has 14 residues. The CDR3 protein is CASSPWSAQETQYF. The CDR3 nucleotides are TGTGCCAGCAGCCCCTGGAGCGCCCAAGAGACCCAGTACTTC.

Points on this clone: The same CDR3 also results from other DNA sequences found in this sample. The chain couples TRBV6-5 to TRBJ2-1; D unclear. Germline V lookup: CDR1 MNHEY, CDR2 SVGAGI. This CDR3 is 13 amino acids long. V lost 7 bases and J 10 bases, leaving 17 bases between the germline ends. CDR3 nucleotide sequence: TGTGCCAGCAAGTCTAGTCTAGGCAACGAGCAGTTCTTC. Encoded protein: CASKSSLGNEQFF.

V is TRBV15 and J is TRBJ2-1, with D perhaps TRBD2 (6 bases). CDR1 LNHNV and CDR2 YYDKDF come from the germline V gene (reference sequence). CDR3 length: 15 residues. The V and J ends lost 3 bases and 5 bases respectively, with 14 bases between them. The CDR3 spells CATSSGTRRHNEQFF. The CDR3 DNA is TGTGCCACCAGCAGTGGGACTCGGAGGCACAATGAGCAGTTCTTC.

V gene TRBV27 combines with J gene TRBJ2-1; no reliable D call. Germline V gene lookup returns CDR1 MNHEY and CDR2 SMNVEV (reference sequence). The CDR3 contains 14 residues. Between the trimmed V and J ends, which lost 0 bases and 6 bases, there was a span of 9 bases. In DNA, the CDR3 is TGTGCCAGCAGTTTATCGTTAGTCCCCAATGAGCAGTTCTTC. Protein product: CASSLSLVPNEQFF.

This chain's CDR3 is CASSQRTGANSPLHF. CDR3 DNA sequence: TGTGCCAGCAGCCAGAGGACAGGGGCTAATTCACCCCTCCACTTT. This chain uses TRBV7-2 with TRBJ1-6; 9 nucleotides match TRBD1. Germline CDR1 reads SGHTA; CDR2 reads FQGNSA. The CDR3 runs 15 residues. The junction had 5 bases not matched to a gene; V was cut back by 5 bases and J by 6 bases.

The rearrangement uses TRBV15 and TRBJ1-1; D call uncertain. Germline assignment: CDR1 LNHNV and CDR2 YYDKDF (reference sequence). The CDR3 has 16 residues. Trimming stripped 1 base from V and 0 bases from J, with 12 bases between. In nucleotides, the CDR3 is TGTGCCACCAGCAGAGGTGAGAGGGTCGTGAACACTGAAGCTTTCTTT. Translating it yields CATSRGERVVNTEAFF.

The chain joins TRBV5-4 to TRBJ1-1, with 7 nucleotides matching TRBD1. V shed 3 bases and J 1 base; nucleotides not matched to a gene: 3. Germline V gene sequence: CDR1 SGHNT, CDR2 YYREEE (reference sequence). The CDR3 has 14 amino acids. CDR3 coding DNA: TGTGCCAGCAGCTCATGGACAGGGAACACTGAAGCTTTCTTT. Translation: CASSSWTGNTEAFF.

The chain carries TRBV7-8 and TRBJ2-1; TRBD2 matches 11 bases. The V segment lost 2 bases and the J segment 5 bases; nucleotides outside the gene matches: 14. The V gene's germline CDR1 is SGHVS and CDR2 FQNEAQ. The CDR3 runs to 19 residues. This chain's CDR3 is CASSLSPLGGLADNNEQFF. As DNA, the CDR3 is TGTGCCAGCAGCTTATCCCCTTTGGGGGGACTAGCGGATAACAATGAGCAGTTCTTC.

This chain uses TRBV6-5 with TRBJ1-2; perhaps TRBD1 as D (6 bases). V was trimmed by 7 bases and J by 3 bases, leaving 12 bases between them. The CDR3 extends over 13 amino acids. CDR1 is MNHEY and CDR2 is SVGAGI in the germline V gene. This CDR3 reads CASIKTGDYGYTF. The CDR3 DNA is TGTGCCAGCATTAAGACAGGCGACTATGGCTACACCTTC.

The chain couples TRBV7-6 to TRBJ1-5, with D maybe TRBD1 (5 bases). The CDR3 has 13 residues. CDR1 and CDR2 (germline): SGHVS, FNYEAQ. The ends were cut back, 0 bases at V and 5 bases at J, with 5 bases in the middle. The CDR3, as DNA: TGTGCCAGCAGCTTAGCAGGGGATCAGCCCCAGCATTTT. Its protein is CASSLAGDQPQHF.

The CDR3 DNA reads as TGCGCCAGCACCCTAGGGACGGGGGGGGCCTACGAGCAGTACTTC. Its translation is CASTLGTGGAYEQYF. The chain has TRBV5-1 and TRBJ2-7; 8 bases line up with TRBD2. Per the germline V gene, CDR1 is SGHRS and CDR2 is YFSETQ. Trimming removed 6 bases from V and 2 bases from J; junction bases left unmatched: 10. The CDR3 is 15 amino acids.

The gene calls are TRBV7-9 and TRBJ2-1; 8 nucleotides agree with TRBD1. The CDR3 spans 16 residues. CDR1 is SEHNR and CDR2 is FQNEAQ in the germline V gene (reference sequence). Trimming cost V 0 bases and J 5 bases; bases outside gene matches: 6. The CDR3 sequence: CASSLATGGTNNEQFF. Here the CDR3 DNA reads TGTGCCAGCAGCTTAGCCACAGGGGGTACGAACAATGAGCAGTTCTTC.

The chain recombines TRBV28 with TRBJ1-4; D might be TRBD1 (5 bases). V was trimmed by 5 bases and J by 10 bases, leaving 14 bases between them. The germline CDR1 and CDR2 sequences are MDHEN and SYDVKM. This CDR3 is built from 13 residues. In nucleotides, the CDR3 is TGTGCCAGCAGTGAGGGGTGGCGGGGAAAACTGTTTTTT. Translating gives CASSEGWRGKLFF.

This clone is a singleton in its sample. V is TRBV5-1 and J is TRBJ1-5; no clear D gene. The germline CDR1 and CDR2 sequences are SGHRS and YFSETQ. The CDR3 runs to 13 residues. The V gene lost 2 bases and the J gene lost 5 bases, with 8 bases spanning the gap. The CDR3 DNA reads as TGCGCCAGCAGCTTACTTCCGGATCAGCCCCAGCATTTT. Its protein product is CASSLLPDQPQHF.

This chain joins TRBV5-1 and TRBJ2-5, with 10 bases identical to TRBD1. The J call is doubtful: the DNA matches TRBJ2-7 better. Germline CDR1 SGHRS, CDR2 YFSETQ. The CDR3 covers 15 residues. The CDR3 nucleotides are TGCGCCAGCAGCTCGGCCGGGACAGGGGCCTACGAGCAGTACTTC. Translating it yields CASSSAGTGAYEQYF.

Comment on this clone: Other nucleotide sequences in the sample specify the same CDR3. The V gene is TRBV19, the J gene TRBJ1-1; D unresolved. The germline V gene has CDR1 LNHDA and CDR2 SQIVND (reference sequence). The CDR3 runs 13 residues. Trimming cost V 3 bases and J 0 bases, with 5 bases left between them. CDR3 sequence (DNA): TGTGCCAGTAGTATTGTCTTGAACACTGAAGCTTTCTTT. Amino acids: CASSIVLNTEAFF. Variable domain in full (rest from reference TRBV19 and TRBJ1-1): DGGITQSPKYLFRKEGQNVTLSCEQNLNHDAMYWYRQDPGQGLRLIYYSQIVNDFQKGDIAEGYSVSREKKESFPLTVTSAQKNPTAFYLCASSIVLNTEAFFGQGTRLTVV.

This sequence joins TRBV7-8 and TRBJ2-7, with a tentative D call TRBD2 (5 bases). Trimming shortened V by 5 bases and J by 2 bases, and 13 bases separated the two germline ends. The germline V gene has CDR1 SGHVS and CDR2 FQNEAQ. The CDR3 covers 14 residues. CDR3 sequence reads: CASSPDGETYEQYF. CDR3 coding DNA: TGTGCCAGCAGCCCAGACGGGGAAACCTACGAGCAGTACTTC. The full variable domain, rest sourced from reference TRBV7-8 and TRBJ2-7, is GAGVSQSPRYKVAKRGQDVALRCDPISGHVSLFWYQQALGQGPEFLTYFQNEAQLDKSGLPSDRFFAERPEGSVSTLKIQRTQQEDSAVYLCASSPDGETYEQYFGPGTRLTVT.

The sample holds a few counts of this clone. The chain links TRBV7-8 to TRBJ2-5, with D tentatively TRBD1 (6 bases). V lost 0 bases, J lost 4 bases, and 12 bases lay in between. CDR3 length equals 15 residues. Germline CDR1 and CDR2: SGHVS and FQNEAQ. CDR3 bases: TGTGCCAGCAGCTTAGCGTGGACAGCAGGAGAGACCCAGTACTTC. This translates into CASSLAWTAGETQYF.

The CDR3 loop is CASSATGTGANVLTF. Here the CDR3 DNA reads TGCGCCAGCAGCGCCACAGGGACTGGGGCCAACGTCCTGACTTTC. This chain connects TRBV5-1 to TRBJ2-6; possible D gene TRBD1, 6 bases. The CDR3 has 15 residues. CDR1 and CDR2 from the germline V gene are SGHRS and YFSETQ. Trimming stripped 4 bases from V and 2 bases from J, with 10 bases between. Looking up the rest from reference TRBV5-1 and TRBJ2-6 gives the full variable domain: KAGVTQTPRYLIKTRGQQVTLSCSPISGHRSVSWYQQTPGQGLQFLFEYFSETQRNKGNFPGRFSGRQFSNSRSEMNVSTLELGDSALYLCASSATGTGANVLTFGAGSRLTVL.